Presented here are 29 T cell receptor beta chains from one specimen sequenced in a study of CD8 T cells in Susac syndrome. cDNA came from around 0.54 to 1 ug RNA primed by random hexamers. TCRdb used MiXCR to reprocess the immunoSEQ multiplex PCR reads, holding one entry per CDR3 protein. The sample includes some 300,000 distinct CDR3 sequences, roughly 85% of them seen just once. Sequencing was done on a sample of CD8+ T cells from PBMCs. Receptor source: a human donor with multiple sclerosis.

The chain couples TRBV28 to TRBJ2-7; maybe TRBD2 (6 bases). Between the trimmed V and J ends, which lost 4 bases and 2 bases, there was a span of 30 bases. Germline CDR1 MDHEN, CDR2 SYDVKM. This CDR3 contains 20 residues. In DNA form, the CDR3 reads TGTGCCAGCAGTTATCCAGGGAGGAGTACCTTCCCAGGGCTACCCTACGAGCAGTACTTC. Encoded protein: CASSYPGRSTFPGLPYEQYF.

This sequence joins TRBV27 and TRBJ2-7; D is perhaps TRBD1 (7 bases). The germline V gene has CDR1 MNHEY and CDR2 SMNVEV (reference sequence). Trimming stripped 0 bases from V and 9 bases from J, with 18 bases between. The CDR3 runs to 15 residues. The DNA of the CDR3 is TGTGCCAGCAGTTTATCCACAGGAGGGGGCCTCGGGCAGTACTTC. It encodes CASSLSTGGGLGQYF.

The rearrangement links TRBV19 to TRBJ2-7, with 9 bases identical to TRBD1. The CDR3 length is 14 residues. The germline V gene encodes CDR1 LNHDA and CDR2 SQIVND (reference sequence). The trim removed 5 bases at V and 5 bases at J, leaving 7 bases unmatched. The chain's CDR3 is CASSRDRDDHEQYF. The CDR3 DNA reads TGTGCCAGTAGTCGGGACAGGGATGACCACGAGCAGTACTTC.

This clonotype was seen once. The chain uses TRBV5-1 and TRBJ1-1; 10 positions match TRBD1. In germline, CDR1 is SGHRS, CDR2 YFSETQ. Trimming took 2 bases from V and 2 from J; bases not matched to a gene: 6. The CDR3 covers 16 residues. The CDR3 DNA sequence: TGCGCCAGCAGCTTTGGGACAGGGGCAGGAAACACTGAAGCTTTCTTT. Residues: CASSFGTGAGNTEAFF.

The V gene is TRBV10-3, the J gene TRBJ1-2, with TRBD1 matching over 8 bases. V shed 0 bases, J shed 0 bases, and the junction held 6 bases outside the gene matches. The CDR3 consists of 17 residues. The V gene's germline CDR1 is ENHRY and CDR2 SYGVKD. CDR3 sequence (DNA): TGTGCCATCAGTGAGTCCAGCGGGACAGGCCCTAACTATGGCTACACCTTC. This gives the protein CAISESSGTGPNYGYTF.

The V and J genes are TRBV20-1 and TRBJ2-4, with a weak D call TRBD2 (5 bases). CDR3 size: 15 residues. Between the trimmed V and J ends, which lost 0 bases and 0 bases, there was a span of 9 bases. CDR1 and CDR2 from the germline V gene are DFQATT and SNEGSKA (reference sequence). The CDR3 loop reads CSARDQEVAKNIQYF. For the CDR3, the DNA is TGCAGTGCTAGAGATCAGGAGGTAGCCAAAAACATTCAGTACTTC.

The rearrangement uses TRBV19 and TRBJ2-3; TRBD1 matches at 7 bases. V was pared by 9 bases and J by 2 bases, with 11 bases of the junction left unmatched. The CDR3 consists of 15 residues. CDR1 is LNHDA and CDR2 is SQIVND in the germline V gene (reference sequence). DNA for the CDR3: TGTGCCAGCACTGAAACAGGGGCCCCCACAGATACGCAGTATTTT. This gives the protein CASTETGAPTDTQYF.

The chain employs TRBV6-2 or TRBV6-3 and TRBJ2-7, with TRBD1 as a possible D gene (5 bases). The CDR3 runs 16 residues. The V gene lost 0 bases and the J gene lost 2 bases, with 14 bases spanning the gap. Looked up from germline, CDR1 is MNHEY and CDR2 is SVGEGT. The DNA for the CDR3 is TGTGCCAGCAGTTACTCGGGGCACAACCCCGCCTACGAGCAGTACTTC. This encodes CASSYSGHNPAYEQYF.

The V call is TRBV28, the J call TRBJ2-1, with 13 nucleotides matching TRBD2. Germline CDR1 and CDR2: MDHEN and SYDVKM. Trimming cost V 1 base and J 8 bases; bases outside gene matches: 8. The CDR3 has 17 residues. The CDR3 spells CASSLLLAGGPIDEQFF. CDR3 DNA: TGTGCCAGCAGTTTATTACTAGCGGGAGGGCCTATCGATGAGCAGTTCTTC.

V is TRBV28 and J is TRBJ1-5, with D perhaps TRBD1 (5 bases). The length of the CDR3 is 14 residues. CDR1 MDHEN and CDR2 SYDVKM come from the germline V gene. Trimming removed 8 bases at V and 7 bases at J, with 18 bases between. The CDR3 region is CASGVPGLGQPQHF. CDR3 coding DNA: TGTGCCAGCGGAGTCCCAGGGTTAGGGCAGCCCCAGCATTTT.

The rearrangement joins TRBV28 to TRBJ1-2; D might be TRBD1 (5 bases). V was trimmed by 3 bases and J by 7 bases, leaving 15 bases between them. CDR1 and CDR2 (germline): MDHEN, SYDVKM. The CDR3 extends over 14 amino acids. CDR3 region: CASSLWGRQSGYTF. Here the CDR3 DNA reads TGTGCCAGCAGTTTGTGGGGCAGACAGAGTGGCTACACCTTC.

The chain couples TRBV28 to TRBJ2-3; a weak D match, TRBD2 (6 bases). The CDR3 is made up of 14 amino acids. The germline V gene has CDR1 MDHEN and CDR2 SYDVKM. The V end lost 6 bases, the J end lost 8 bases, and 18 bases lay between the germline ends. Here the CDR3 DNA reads TGTGCCAGCAGGGAAAGACCGGGACTCTCTACGCAGTATTTT. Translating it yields CASRERPGLSTQYF.

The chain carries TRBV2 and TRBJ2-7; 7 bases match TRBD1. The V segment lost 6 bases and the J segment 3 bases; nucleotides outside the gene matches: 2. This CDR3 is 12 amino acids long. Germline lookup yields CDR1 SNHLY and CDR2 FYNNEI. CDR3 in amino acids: CASSAGGYEQYF. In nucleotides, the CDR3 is TGTGCCAGCAGCGCAGGGGGCTACGAGCAGTACTTC.

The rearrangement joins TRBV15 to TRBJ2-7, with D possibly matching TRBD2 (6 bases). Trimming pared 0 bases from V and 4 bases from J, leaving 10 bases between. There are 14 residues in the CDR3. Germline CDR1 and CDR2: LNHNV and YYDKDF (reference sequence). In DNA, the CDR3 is TGTGCCACCAGCAGAGATCTTCGGGGGTACGAGCAGTACTTC. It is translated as CATSRDLRGYEQYF.

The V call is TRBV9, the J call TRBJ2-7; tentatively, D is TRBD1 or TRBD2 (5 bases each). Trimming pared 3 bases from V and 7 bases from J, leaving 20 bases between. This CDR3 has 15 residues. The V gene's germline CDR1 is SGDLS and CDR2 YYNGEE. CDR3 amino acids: CASSAAGTEIKEQYF. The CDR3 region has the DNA TGTGCCAGCAGCGCTGCCGGGACGGAGATTAAGGAGCAGTACTTC.

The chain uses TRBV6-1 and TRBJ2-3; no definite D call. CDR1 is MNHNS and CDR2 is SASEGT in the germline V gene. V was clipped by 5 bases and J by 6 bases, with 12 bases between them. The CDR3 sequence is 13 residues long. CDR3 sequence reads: CASSPLETDTQYF. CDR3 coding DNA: TGTGCCAGCAGTCCCCTCGAAACCGATACGCAGTATTTT.

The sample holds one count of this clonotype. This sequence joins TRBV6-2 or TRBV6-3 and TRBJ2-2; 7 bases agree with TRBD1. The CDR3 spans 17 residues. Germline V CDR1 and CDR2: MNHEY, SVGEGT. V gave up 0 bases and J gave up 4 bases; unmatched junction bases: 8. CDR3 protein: CASSYSTQGVSTGELFF. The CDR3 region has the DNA TGTGCCAGCAGTTACTCCACCCAGGGGGTTAGCACCGGGGAGCTGTTTTTT.

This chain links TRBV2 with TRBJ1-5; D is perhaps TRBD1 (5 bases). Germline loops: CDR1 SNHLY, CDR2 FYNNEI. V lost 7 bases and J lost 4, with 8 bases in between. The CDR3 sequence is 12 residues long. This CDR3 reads CASNDRNQPQHF. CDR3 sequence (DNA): TGTGCCAGCAACGACAGAAATCAGCCCCAGCATTTT.

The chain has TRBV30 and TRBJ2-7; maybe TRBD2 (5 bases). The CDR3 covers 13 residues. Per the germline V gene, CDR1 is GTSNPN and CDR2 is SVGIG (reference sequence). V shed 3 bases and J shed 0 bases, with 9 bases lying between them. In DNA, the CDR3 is TGTGCCTGGAGAGAAGGGAGCTCCTACGAGCAGTACTTC. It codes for CAWREGSSYEQYF.

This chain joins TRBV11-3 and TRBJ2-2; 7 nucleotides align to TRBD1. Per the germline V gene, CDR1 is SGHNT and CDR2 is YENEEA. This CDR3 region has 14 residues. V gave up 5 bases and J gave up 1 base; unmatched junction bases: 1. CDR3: CASSHRGNTGELFF. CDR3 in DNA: TGTGCCAGCAGCCACAGGGGGAACACCGGGGAGCTGTTTTTT.

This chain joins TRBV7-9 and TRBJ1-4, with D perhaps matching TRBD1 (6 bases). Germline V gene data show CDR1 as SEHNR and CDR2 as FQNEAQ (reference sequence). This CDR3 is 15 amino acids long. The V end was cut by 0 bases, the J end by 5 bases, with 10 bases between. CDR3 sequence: CASSLAGRGNEKLFF. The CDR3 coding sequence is TGTGCCAGCAGCTTAGCGGGCAGGGGAAATGAAAAACTGTTTTTT.

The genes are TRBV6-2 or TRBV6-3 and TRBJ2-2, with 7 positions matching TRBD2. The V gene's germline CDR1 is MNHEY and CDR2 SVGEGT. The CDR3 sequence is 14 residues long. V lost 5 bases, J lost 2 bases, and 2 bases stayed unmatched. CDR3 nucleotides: TGTGCCAGCAGTGCTAGCGGTAACACCGGGGAGCTGTTTTTT. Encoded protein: CASSASGNTGELFF.

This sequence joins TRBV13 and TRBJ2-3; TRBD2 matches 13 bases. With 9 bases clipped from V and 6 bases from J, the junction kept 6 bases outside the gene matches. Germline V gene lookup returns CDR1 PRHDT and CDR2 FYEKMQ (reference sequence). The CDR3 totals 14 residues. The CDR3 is CASVRTSGSDTQYF. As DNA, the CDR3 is TGTGCCAGTGTAAGGACTAGCGGGAGCGATACGCAGTATTTT.

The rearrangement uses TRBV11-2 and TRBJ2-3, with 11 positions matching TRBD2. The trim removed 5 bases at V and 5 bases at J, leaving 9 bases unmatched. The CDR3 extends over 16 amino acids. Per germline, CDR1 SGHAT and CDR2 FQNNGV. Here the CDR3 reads CASSVGGGTSGDTQYF. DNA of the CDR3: TGTGCCAGCAGCGTGGGTGGTGGGACTAGCGGAGATACGCAGTATTTT.

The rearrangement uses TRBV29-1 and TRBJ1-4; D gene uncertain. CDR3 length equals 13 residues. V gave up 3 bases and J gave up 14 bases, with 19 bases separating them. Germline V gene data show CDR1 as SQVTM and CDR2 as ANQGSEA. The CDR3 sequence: CSVDWTGQPALFF. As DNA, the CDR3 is TGCAGCGTTGATTGGACCGGCCAACCTGCCCTGTTTTTT.

The CDR3 sequence is CASRPTGGITEAFF. For the CDR3, the DNA is TGTGCCAGCAGGCCCACAGGGGGAATCACTGAAGCTTTCTTT. The rearrangement joins TRBV6-2 or TRBV6-3 to TRBJ1-1; 8 bases agree with TRBD1. The V gene's germline CDR1 is MNHEY and CDR2 SVGEGT. V dropped 6 bases and J dropped 4; count of bases not matched to a gene: 7. The CDR3 length is 14 residues.

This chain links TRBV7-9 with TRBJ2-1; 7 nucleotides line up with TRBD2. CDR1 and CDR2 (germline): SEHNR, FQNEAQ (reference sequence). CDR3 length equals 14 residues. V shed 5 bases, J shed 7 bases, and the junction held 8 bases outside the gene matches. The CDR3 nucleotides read TGTGCCAGCAGCCCCTCCGGGACTATTAATGAGCAGTTCTTC. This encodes CASSPSGTINEQFF.

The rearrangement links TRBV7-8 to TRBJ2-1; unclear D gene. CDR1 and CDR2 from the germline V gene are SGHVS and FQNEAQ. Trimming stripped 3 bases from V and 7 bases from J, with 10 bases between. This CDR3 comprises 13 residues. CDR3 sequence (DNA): TGTGCCAGCAGCTTCTTAGGTCAGAATGAGCAGTTCTTC. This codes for CASSFLGQNEQFF. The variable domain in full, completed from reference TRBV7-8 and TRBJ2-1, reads GAGVSQSPRYKVAKRGQDVALRCDPISGHVSLFWYQQALGQGPEFLTYFQNEAQLDKSGLPSDRFFAERPEGSVSTLKIQRTQQEDSAVYLCASSFLGQNEQFFGPGTRLTVL.

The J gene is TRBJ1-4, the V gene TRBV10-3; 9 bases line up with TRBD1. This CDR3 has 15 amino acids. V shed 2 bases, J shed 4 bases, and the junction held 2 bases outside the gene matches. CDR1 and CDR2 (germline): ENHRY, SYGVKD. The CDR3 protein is CAISEPDRGNEKLFF. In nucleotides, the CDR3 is TGTGCCATCAGTGAGCCGGACAGGGGTAATGAAAAACTGTTTTTT.